The clone carrying this TCR beta chain has a handful of counts. The CDR3 runs to 14 residues. Deletions cut 5 bases from V and 13 bases from J, with 21 bases between. Germline V lookup: CDR1 MNHEY, CDR2 SVGAGI. These data originate in a study of blood T cells in healthy people across ages. The use of a sample-barcoded 5' primer and a J-beta primer mix characterized a second PCR of about 7 to 12 cycles. Each cDNA molecule, via a template-switch adaptor with 12 random nucleotides, was tagged. MiXCR, run by TCRdb on the 5' RACE reads, gives a single entry per CDR3 protein. Of 550,000 to 600,000 distinct CDR3 sequences in the sample, more than 45% were seen once.

The genes are TRBV6-5 and TRBJ2-4, with D perhaps matching TRBD2 (6 bases). Sequencing input: blood. This TCR derives from a man at least 80 years old in good health. The CDR3 sequence is CASSDGGVGRKQYF. Here the CDR3 DNA reads TGTGCCAGCAGTGACGGCGGGGTGGGGAGGAAGCAGTACTTC.